This T cell receptor (beta chain) was sequenced in a study of blood T cell repertoires in COVID-19. On the study more broadly: Samples representing acute and convalescent COVID-19 were sourced from the United States, Italy and Spain.

This clone was counted between two and nine times. The method was immunoSEQ multiplex PCR; TCRdb's version includes in-frame clones alone and lacks a portion of them. Seen here are some 270,000 clones, about nine tenths observed once, and the top ten hold approximately 8.2%. Per the germline V gene, CDR1 is WNHNN and CDR2 is SYGVQD (reference sequence). The V segment lost 3 bases and the J segment 2 bases; nucleotides outside the gene matches: 10. The CDR3 has 17 amino acids. This chain uses TRBV10-1 with TRBJ1-1; TRBD1 matches 9 bases. Sequenced sample: peripheral blood. This receptor was taken from a man aged 40-49 years with active or convalescent COVID-19. The CDR3 DNA follows: TGCGCCAGCAGTGAAAATTTGGACAGGGGACCCAACACTGAAGCTTTCTTT. Its translation: CASSENLDRGPNTEAFF.